Listed here are 4 T cell receptor beta chains from one sample, sequenced in a study of blood T cells in healthy people across ages. PCR was performed a second time for about 6 to 12 cycles using a sample-barcoded 5' primer and a J-beta primer mix. MiXCR, run by TCRdb on the 5' RACE reads, gives a single entry per CDR3 protein. The sample has about 570,000 distinct CDR3 sequences; over 25% are singletons. These data were also filed under a second study, of T cells of mothers and their children.

Source material: blood. The receptors derive from a boy under 10 years old in good health.

This clonotype turned up a few times. The chain has TRBV11-2 and TRBJ2-3; 9 bases fit TRBD2. The V gene's germline CDR1 is SGHAT and CDR2 FQNNGV. V was pared by 6 bases and J by 1 base, with 14 bases of the junction left unmatched. The CDR3 consists of 18 residues. The DNA for the CDR3 is TGTGCCAGCAGTCAATCCCTGGCGGGGGGGGCAGGCACAGATACGCAGTATTTT. This gives the protein CASSQSLAGGAGTDTQYF.

The V and J genes are TRBV27 and TRBJ2-5; 10 nucleotides agree with TRBD2. CDR1 is MNHEY, CDR2 SMNVEV, per germline (reference sequence). J gave up 6 bases and V 4 bases, and 14 bases lay outside the gene matches. The CDR3 totals 17 residues. The CDR3, as DNA: TGTGCCAGCAGTTCAGAGCGGGAGGGCCTTTCGTTGCAGACCCAGTACTTC. Encoded protein: CASSSEREGLSLQTQYF.

The table lists this clonotype with a few counts. The J gene is TRBJ1-2, the V gene TRBV7-3; D unresolved. The V and J ends lost 4 bases and 6 bases respectively, with 12 bases between them. Germline V lookup: CDR1 SGHTA, CDR2 FQGTGA. CDR3 length: 13 amino acids. The CDR3 DNA reads TGTGCCAGCAGCTCCGTCCTTGGGGATGGCTACACCTTC. Translation gives CASSSVLGDGYTF.

This clonotype was observed a few times. The chain carries TRBV20-1 and TRBJ2-7; no firm D call. This CDR3 contains 11 residues. The germline V gene encodes CDR1 DFQATT and CDR2 SNEGSKA (reference sequence). V was shortened by 7 bases and J by 4 bases, with 11 bases between the two germline ends. The CDR3 is CSVETEYEQYF. CDR3 DNA sequence: TGCAGTGTCGAGACCGAGTACGAGCAGTACTTC.